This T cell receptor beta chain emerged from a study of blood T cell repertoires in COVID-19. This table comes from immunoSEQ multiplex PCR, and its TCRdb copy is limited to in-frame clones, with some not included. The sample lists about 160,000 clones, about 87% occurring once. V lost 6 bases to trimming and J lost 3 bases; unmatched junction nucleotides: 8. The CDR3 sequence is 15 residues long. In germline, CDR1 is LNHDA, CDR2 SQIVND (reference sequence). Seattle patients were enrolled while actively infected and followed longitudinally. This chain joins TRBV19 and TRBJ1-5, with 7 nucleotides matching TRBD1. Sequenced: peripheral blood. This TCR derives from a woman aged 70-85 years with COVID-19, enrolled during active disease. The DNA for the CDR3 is TGTGCCAGTAGCCTAACCGGGACAGTCAATCAGCCCCAGCATTTT. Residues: CASSLTGTVNQPQHF.